Listed below are T cell receptor beta chains from one sample, sequenced in a study of blood T cell repertoires in COVID-19. The method was immunoSEQ multiplex PCR; TCRdb's version includes in-frame clones alone and lacks a portion of them. The table lists 300,000 to 450,000 clones, 88% of them singletons. The sequencing input was PBMCs or T cells enriched from blood (not recorded which). The receptors were gathered from a young woman who had recovered from COVID-19. Each CDR3 is given with its conserved first and last residue. Fields, in order: D gene, clone size, V gene, J gene, CDR3 DNA, CDR3 protein. D genes are given only for firm matches. Not every row has a clone size; where given, it reads once, few, many or a size class.

.	.	TRBV7-2	TRBJ2-2	TGTGCCAGCAGCTTAGTCACGAACACCGGGGAGCTGTTTTTT	CASSLVTNTGELFF
.	once	TRBV6-5	TRBJ1-2	TGTGCCAGCAGTTACTCCGACAGCTATGGCTACACCTTC	CASSYSDSYGYTF
.	.	TRBV30	TRBJ2-3	TGTGCCTGGAGTGTACGGTGGAGCGGAGTCACAGATACGCAGTATTTT	CAWSVRWSGVTDTQYF
.	once	TRBV2	TRBJ1-5	TGTGCCAGCAGTCCGGGGGGCAATCAGCCCCAGCATTTT	CASSPGGNQPQHF
.	.	TRBV5-4	TRBJ2-5	TGTGCCAGCAGCACGGACAGCCACTCGGAGACCCAGTACTTC	CASSTDSHSETQYF
.	few	TRBV4-1	TRBJ1-1	TGCGCCAGCAGCCAAGTCCAGGTACGGACTGAAGCTTTCTTT	CASSQVQVRTEAFF
.	.	TRBV5-4	TRBJ2-4	TGTGCCAGCCACCCCTGGGGGCAGATTAAAAACATTCAGTACTTC	CASHPWGQIKNIQYF
.	.	TRBV19	TRBJ2-5	TGTGCCAGTAGTTTAAGAACAGGGTTAGGGGAGACCCAGTACTTC	CASSLRTGLGETQYF
TRBD1	.	TRBV25-1	TRBJ1-2	TGTGCCAGCAGGGACAGGGGCTATGGCTACACCTTC	CASRDRGYGYTF
.	.	TRBV18	TRBJ1-6	TGTGCCAGCTCACCACCGAAGGAGTCACCCCTCCACTTT	CASSPPKESPLHF
TRBD1	.	TRBV7-3	TRBJ2-1	TGTGCCAGCAGCTTTCAGGGGGCCGATGAGCAGTTCTTC	CASSFQGADEQFF
.	.	TRBV28	TRBJ1-3	TGTGCCAGCAGTTTTCGGTCTGGAAACACCATATATTTT	CASSFRSGNTIYF
TRBD2	.	TRBV10-3	TRBJ2-7	TGTGCCATCAGTCTAGCGGGGGCCTACGAGCAGTACTTC	CAISLAGAYEQYF
TRBD2	.	TRBV18	TRBJ2-3	TGTGCCAGCTCACCGGGGACTAGCGTAGGCACAGATACGCAGTATTTT	CASSPGTSVGTDTQYF
.	.	TRBV12-5	TRBJ1-5	TGTGCTAGTGGTTTGAACCATGCAGGGGTTAGCAATCAGCCCCAGCATTTT	CASGLNHAGVSNQPQHF
.	.	TRBV4-1	TRBJ1-6	TGCGCCAGCCGAGCAAGATACCGGGGAGCGAATTCACCCCTCCACTTT	CASRARYRGANSPLHF
.	.	TRBV11-2	TRBJ2-5	TGTGCCAGCAGCTTAGGGACGGGAAAAGAGACCCAGTACTTC	CASSLGTGKETQYF
TRBD1	.	TRBV9	TRBJ2-7	TGTGCCAGCAGCCCCCGGACAGGAACCTACGAGCAGTACTTC	CASSPRTGTYEQYF
TRBD1	.	TRBV9	TRBJ1-2	TGTGCCAGCAGCTCGGTCCAGGGGGCCAGGGGTGGCTACACCTTC	CASSSVQGARGGYTF
TRBD1	.	TRBV19	TRBJ2-7	TGTGCCAGTAGTCGACCAGGACAGGGATTCTACGAGCAGTACTTC	CASSRPGQGFYEQYF
.	.	TRBV5-1	TRBJ1-1	TGCGCCAGCAGCTTGGGACAGTCGAACACTGAAGCTTTCTTT	CASSLGQSNTEAFF
TRBD1	.	TRBV30	TRBJ2-3	TGTGCCTGGAGTTTGACAGGGGGCGACTTGGATACGCAGTATTTT	CAWSLTGGDLDTQYF
TRBD1	.	TRBV7-3	TRBJ2-2	TGTGCCAGCAGCTTATACGCTCCGGGACAGGGACAAACGGGGGAGCTGTTTTTT	CASSLYAPGQGQTGELFF
TRBD1	.	TRBV27	TRBJ1-2	TGTGCCAGCAGTTACGGACAGGGAGGACATGGCTACACCTTC	CASSYGQGGHGYTF
.	.	TRBV9	TRBJ1-1	TGTGCCAGCAGCGTAGAGGGGGAAGCCTCTGAAGCTTTCTTT	CASSVEGEASEAFF
.	once	TRBV7-3	TRBJ2-5	TGTGCCAGCAGCTTCGACCCGGGGGGCGGGGAGACCCAGTACTTC	CASSFDPGGGETQYF
.	.	TRBV7-2	TRBJ1-2	TGTGCCAGCAGCTTAGTGGCCCCTGCCTCTAACTATGGCTACACCTTC	CASSLVAPASNYGYTF
.	.	TRBV6-5	TRBJ1-4	TGTGCCAGCTCGGTTGTCGTAAATGAAAAACTGTTTTTT	CASSVVVNEKLFF
.	once	TRBV19	TRBJ1-5	TGTGCCAGTCACAGGGCCAATCAGCCCCAGCATTTT	CASHRANQPQHF
.	.	TRBV14	TRBJ1-3	TGTGCCAGCAGCCGGAGCTCTGGAAACACCATATATTTT	CASSRSSGNTIYF
.	.	TRBV5-1	TRBJ1-6	TGCGCCAGCAGCTTACAGGGAAGCTCCTATAATTCACCCCTCCACTTT	CASSLQGSSYNSPLHF
TRBD1	.	TRBV29-1	TRBJ1-2	TGCAGCGTTGTGACAGGGGATGGAGGCTACACCTTC	CSVVTGDGGYTF
.	.	TRBV11-3	TRBJ2-7	TGTGCCAGCAGTCTTCAGGGGGGTGAGCAGTACTTC	CASSLQGGEQYF
.	.	TRBV12-3/TRBV12-4	TRBJ2-2	TGTGCCAGCAGTTTACGTTATCCCGGGGAGCTGTTTTTT	CASSLRYPGELFF
TRBD2	.	TRBV13	TRBJ2-7	TGTGCCAGCTCCCTAAGCACAGCGGGGGGTTACGAGCAGTACTTC	CASSLSTAGGYEQYF
.	.	TRBV5-1	TRBJ1-5	TGCGCCAGCAGCGCAGGAGGAAGCAATCAGCCCCAGCATTTT	CASSAGGSNQPQHF
TRBD1	.	TRBV5-4	TRBJ2-1	TGTGCCAGCAGCATAAGGGGGCTGAACAATGAGCAGTTCTTC	CASSIRGLNNEQFF
TRBD1	.	TRBV18	TRBJ2-1	TGTGCCAGCTCGGTTGGGACAGGGGATGGGTTCTTC	CASSVGTGDGFF
TRBD1	.	TRBV5-6	TRBJ1-2	TGTGCCAGCAGCTTGGGAGACAGGGCTCTTGGCTACACCTTC	CASSLGDRALGYTF
.	.	TRBV24-1	TRBJ2-7	TGTGCCACCAGTGATTTGAAGAGGACTACGGGCGAGCAGTACTTC	CATSDLKRTTGEQYF
TRBD1	.	TRBV6-4	TRBJ1-5	TGTGCCAGCAGTGAGCACGAGGGGGCTTCGCAGCATTTT	CASSEHEGASQHF
.	.	TRBV5-1	TRBJ1-1	TGCGCCAGCAGCCCCGAAAAACACACCATGAACACTGAAGCTTTCTTT	CASSPEKHTMNTEAFF
TRBD1	few	TRBV11-3	TRBJ2-3	TGTGCCAGCAGCGCGACAGGGGGAAGCACAGATACGCAGTATTTT	CASSATGGSTDTQYF
TRBD2	.	TRBV5-1	TRBJ2-5	TGCGCCAGCAGCTTACTAGCGAGTCAAGAGACCCAGTACTTC	CASSLLASQETQYF
.	once	TRBV4-2	TRBJ2-1	TGTGCCAGCAGCGAAATCGGGGTGTTAAAGAATGAGCAGTTCTTC	CASSEIGVLKNEQFF
TRBD1	few	TRBV29-1	TRBJ2-7	TGCAGCGTGGCGCGGGGACAGGGGGCGCGGATTTTC	CSVARGQGARIF
.	.	TRBV2	TRBJ1-1	TGTGCCAGCAGCCACCCCGGGGAGACTGAAGCTTTCTTT	CASSHPGETEAFF
.	.	TRBV4-1	TRBJ2-5	TGCGCCAGCAGCCAACAAGGGGCGCGTGAAGAGACCCAGTACTTC	CASSQQGAREETQYF
.	many	TRBV7-9	TRBJ2-3	TGTGCCAGCAGCTTCGGTCCCCTACTTAGCGTCCCGGGTGATACGCAGTATTTT	CASSFGPLLSVPGDTQYF
.	.	TRBV5-1	TRBJ1-2	TGCGCCAGCAGCTTGGACGGTAGCTATGGCTACACCTTC	CASSLDGSYGYTF
TRBD1	.	TRBV5-5	TRBJ1-3	TGTGCCAGCAGCGTGACAGGGAGAAACACCATATATTTT	CASSVTGRNTIYF